The present entry profiles one T cell receptor (beta chain) with its context. Assay used: immunoSEQ multiplex PCR; TCRdb lists only in-frame clones, some missing. The sample yields roughly 200,000 clones, 85% seen once. The record originates from a study of blood T cell repertoires in COVID-19. This CDR3 has 13 amino acids. Per the germline V gene, CDR1 is LNHDA and CDR2 is SQIVND (reference sequence). V dropped 6 bases and J dropped 5 bases, with 11 bases sitting between them. The chain links TRBV19 to TRBJ1-5; possibly TRBD1 for D (6 bases). The receptor comes from a middle-aged man who had recovered from COVID-19. The specimen sequenced was PBMCs or T cells enriched from blood (not recorded which). Written as DNA, the CDR3 is TGTGCCAGTAGCCTTTCAGGGGATCAGCCCCAGCATTTT. Its translation is CASSLSGDQPQHF.